What follows are 3 T cell receptor beta chains derived from one specimen sequenced in a study of T-cell memory formation after mild COVID-19. TCRdb fed the 5' RACE reads into MiXCR, producing one record per CDR3 protein. The sample shows fewer than 200,000 distinct CDR3 sequences, over 10% of them seen only once. Material for sequencing was PBMCs or a T cell subset sorted from them (not recorded which). These receptors came from a man between 18 and 35 years old who had mild COVID-19 (a few samples of this study predate the infection). Cell type and time point are not known.

A few counts support this clonotype. V and J are TRBV4-2 and TRBJ2-3, with no clear D. The CDR3 length is 14 residues. Trimming removed 0 bases from V and 3 bases from J, with 7 bases in between. The V gene's germline CDR1 is LGHNA and CDR2 YNFKEQ. CDR3 loop: CASSQEKATDTQYF. The DNA of the CDR3 is TGTGCCAGCAGCCAAGAGAAAGCGACAGATACGCAGTATTTT.

The genes are TRBV4-2 and TRBJ2-1; D is ambiguous. The ends were cut back, 0 bases at V and 5 bases at J, with 5 bases in the middle. The germline CDR1 and CDR2 sequences are LGHNA and YNFKEQ. CDR3 length equals 13 residues. The CDR3 nucleotides are TGTGCCAGCAGCCAAGACCACAACAATGAGCAGTTCTTC. This encodes CASSQDHNNEQFF.

V gene TRBV5-1 combines with J gene TRBJ1-6; weak D call: TRBD1 (5 bases). With 1 base removed from V and 0 bases from J, the gap between germline ends came to 14 bases. The length of the CDR3 is 18 residues. Germline V lookup: CDR1 SGHRS, CDR2 YFSETQ. CDR3 region: CASSLSRGAGSYNSPLHF. DNA for the CDR3: TGCGCCAGCAGCTTGAGTAGGGGCGCCGGCTCCTATAATTCACCCCTCCACTTT. The variable domain in full, with the rest retrieved from reference TRBV5-1 and TRBJ1-6, is KAGVTQTPRYLIKTRGQQVTLSCSPISGHRSVSWYQQTPGQGLQFLFEYFSETQRNKGNFPGRFSGRQFSNSRSEMNVSTLELGDSALYLCASSLSRGAGSYNSPLHFGNGTRLTVT.